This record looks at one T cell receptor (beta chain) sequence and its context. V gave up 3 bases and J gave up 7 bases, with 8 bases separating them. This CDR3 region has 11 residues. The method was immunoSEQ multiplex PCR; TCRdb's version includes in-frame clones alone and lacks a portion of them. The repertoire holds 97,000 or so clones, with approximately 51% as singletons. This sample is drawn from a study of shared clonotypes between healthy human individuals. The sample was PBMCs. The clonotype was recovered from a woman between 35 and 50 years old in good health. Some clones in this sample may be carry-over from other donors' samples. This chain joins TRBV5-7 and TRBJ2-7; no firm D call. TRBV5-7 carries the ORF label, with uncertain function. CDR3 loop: CASSSRSEQYF. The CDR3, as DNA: TGTGCCAGCAGCTCTCGGTCGGAGCAGTACTTC.